The 21 T cell receptor beta chains in this list originate from one sample, sequenced in a study of T cells in Graves' hyperthyroidism and ophthalmopathy. Authors of the study amplified TCR beta CDR3 regions from RNA transcripts. Carried out on the TCR CDR3, a first-round RT-PCR used the HTBI primer set. TCRdb passed the multiplex PCR reads through MiXCR, listing each CDR3 protein once. The repertoire holds about 420,000 distinct CDR3 sequences, with roughly an eighth as singletons. Material: blood. The receptors come from a woman in her late teens or twenties with Graves' hyperthyroidism.

This clonotype was detected a few times. V is TRBV12-5 and J is TRBJ2-5; no clear D. Germline V gene data show CDR1 as LGHNT and CDR2 as FRNRAP. The CDR3 totals 12 residues. The CDR3 DNA follows: TGTGTTAGAAGGCCCTCATTGGAGACCCAGTACTTC. Protein product: CVRRPSLETQYF.

This clonotype has only a few counts. V and J are TRBV28 and TRBJ2-5, with a tentative D call TRBD2 (6 bases). Germline CDR1 MDHEN, CDR2 SYDVKM. The length of the CDR3 is 15 residues. The V and J ends lost 1 base and 3 bases respectively, with 12 bases between them. The CDR3 protein is CASSLFSTGEETQYF. The CDR3 region has the DNA TGTGCCAGCAGTTTATTCTCTACGGGGGAAGAGACCCAGTACTTC. Full variable domain (remainder filled in from reference TRBV28 and TRBJ2-5): DVKVTQSSRYLVKRTGEKVFLECVQDMDHENMFWYRQDPGLGLRLIYFSYDVKMKEKGDIPEGYSVSREKKERFSLILESASTNQTSMYLCASSLFSTGEETQYFGPGTRLLVL.

This clonotype has ten or more counts. The J gene is TRBJ2-3, the V gene TRBV5-5; 8 nucleotides line up with TRBD2. This CDR3 region has 15 residues. J lost 4 bases, V lost 4 bases, and 8 bases had no gene match. CDR1 is SGHKS, CDR2 YYEKEE, per germline (reference sequence). This CDR3 is CASSELSGSPDTQYF. CDR3 DNA: TGTGCCAGCAGCGAACTAAGCGGGAGCCCAGATACGCAGTATTTT. Supplemented by reference TRBV5-5 and TRBJ2-3, the full variable domain reads DAGVTQSPTHLIKTRGQQVTLRCSPISGHKSVSWYQQVLGQGPQFIFQYYEKEERGRGNFPDRFSARQFPNYSSELNVNALLLGDSALYLCASSELSGSPDTQYFGPGTRLTVL.

This clonotype appeared a few times. A much larger clonotype is one base distant, so this may be a read error. The CDR3 DNA sequence: TGTGCCAGCAGTCCCACCAAGACAGGGGGTGACACAGGCAATCAGCCCCAGCATTTT. It yields the protein CASSPTKTGGDTGNQPQHF. The chain combines TRBV6-2 or TRBV6-3 with TRBJ1-5; 9 nucleotides agree with TRBD1. V trimming: 5 bases; J trimming: 2 bases; junction bases outside the gene matches: 16. From germline, CDR1 is MNHEY and CDR2 SVGEGT. There are 19 residues in the CDR3.

This clonotype was counted at least ten times. The chain uses TRBV28 and TRBJ2-7, with D maybe TRBD2 (7 bases). Germline assignment: CDR1 MDHEN and CDR2 SYDVKM. V dropped 3 bases and J dropped 6 bases, with 12 bases sitting between them. The CDR3 extends over 13 amino acids. The CDR3 nucleotides read TGTGCCAGCAGTTTGGGCGGGGGCGGCGAGCAGTACTTC. Its protein product is CASSLGGGGEQYF.

The gene calls are TRBV12-5 and TRBJ2-1; D unclear. The CDR3 has 13 amino acids. In germline, CDR1 is LGHNT, CDR2 FRNRAP. Between the trimmed V and J ends, which lost 1 base and 4 bases, there was a span of 5 bases. The CDR3: CASGLGIYNEQFF. The DNA for the CDR3 is TGTGCTAGTGGTTTGGGAATATACAATGAGCAGTTCTTC.

The V and J genes are TRBV6-1 and TRBJ2-3; no definite D call. Trimming removed 5 bases at V and 6 bases at J, with 12 bases between. The CDR3 runs 13 residues. CDR1 and CDR2 from the germline V gene are MNHNS and SASEGT. Here the CDR3 DNA reads TGTGCCAGCAGTTTAGGTGCATCCGATACGCAGTATTTT. It specifies CASSLGASDTQYF.

In its sample, this clonotype was seen a few times. The rearrangement joins TRBV10-3 to TRBJ2-5; 7 bases are a match to TRBD2. J lost 5 bases, V lost 5 bases, and 8 bases had no gene match. This CDR3 contains 14 residues. CDR1 and CDR2 from the germline V gene are ENHRY and SYGVKD. Here the CDR3 reads CAISPPGGWETQYF. CDR3 bases: TGTGCCATCAGTCCCCCCGGGGGGTGGGAGACCCAGTACTTC.

Regarding this clonotype: One base away lies a much larger clone, so this may be a sequencing read error. The chain links TRBV30 to TRBJ1-2; no definite D call. The V gene's germline CDR1 is GTSNPN and CDR2 SVGIG (reference sequence). The CDR3 loop spans 11 amino acids. Trimming shortened V by 8 bases and J by 6 bases, and 13 bases separated the two germline ends. In DNA form, the CDR3 reads TGTGCCAGACGAGGCGGGGATGGCTACACCTTC. Protein: CARRGGDGYTF.

This clonotype was seen many times. The chain is built from TRBV7-6 and TRBJ2-7; D is unresolved. The V end lost 1 base, the J end lost 3 bases, and 16 bases lay between the germline ends. CDR3 length equals 16 residues. Germline CDR1 and CDR2: SGHVS and FNYEAQ. The DNA of the CDR3 is TGTGCCAGCAGCTTAGGCCCCGGCCCCAGTAACTACGAGCAGTACTTC. It codes for CASSLGPGPSNYEQYF.

This chain links TRBV27 with TRBJ2-5; perhaps TRBD1 as D (6 bases). The CDR3 has 14 residues. Trimming cost V 0 bases and J 1 base, with 6 bases left between them. Per germline, CDR1 MNHEY and CDR2 SMNVEV (reference sequence). The DNA of the CDR3 is TGTGCCAGCAGTTTATCACAGGGCCAAGAGACCCAGTACTTC. Its protein product is CASSLSQGQETQYF.

In this sample, this clonotype turned up a few times. The J gene is TRBJ1-2, the V gene TRBV5-6, with 10 bases aligning to TRBD1. Germline CDR1 reads SGHDT; CDR2 reads YYEEEE. The CDR3 sequence is 17 residues long. The J segment lost 4 bases and the V segment lost 4 bases, leaving 13 bases of the junction unmatched. This CDR3 reads CASSQTLTGQGFYGYTF. DNA of the CDR3: TGTGCCAGCAGCCAAACTTTAACGGGACAGGGGTTCTATGGCTACACCTTC.

This clonotype was found many times. This chain uses TRBV18 with TRBJ2-5, with D possibly matching TRBD2 (5 bases). Trimming stripped 0 bases from V and 5 bases from J, with 13 bases between. The CDR3 consists of 15 residues. Germline lookup yields CDR1 KGHSH and CDR2 LQKENI. The CDR3 reads CASSPPSGVGETQYF. CDR3 sequence (DNA): TGTGCCAGCTCACCACCCTCCGGGGTCGGGGAGACCCAGTACTTC. Looking up the rest from reference TRBV18 and TRBJ2-5 gives the full variable domain: NAGVMQNPRHLVRRRGQEARLRCSPMKGHSHVYWYRQLPEEGLKFMVYLQKENIIDESGMPKERFSAEFPKEGPSILRIQQVVRGDSAAYFCASSPPSGVGETQYFGPGTRLLVL.

This clonotype was counted at least ten times. V usage is TRBV2 and J usage is TRBJ1-2; unclear D gene. The CDR3 loop spans 12 amino acids. CDR1 and CDR2 from the germline V gene are SNHLY and FYNNEI. V lost 7 bases and J lost 4, with 10 bases in between. CDR3 sequence: CASNGFGYGYTF. CDR3 in DNA: TGTGCCAGCAACGGGTTTGGCTATGGCTACACCTTC.

The chain links TRBV7-8 to TRBJ1-5; no clear D. There are 18 residues in the CDR3. V lost 0 bases to trimming and J lost 0 bases, with 15 bases between them. CDR1 SGHVS and CDR2 FQNEAQ come from the germline V gene. The CDR3 nucleotides are TGTGCCAGCAGCTTAGCGCGGACCACTCGGGCTAGCAATCAGCCCCAGCATTTT. Encoded protein: CASSLARTTRASNQPQHF. The whole variable domain, filled in from reference TRBV7-8 and TRBJ1-5, reads GAGVSQSPRYKVAKRGQDVALRCDPISGHVSLFWYQQALGQGPEFLTYFQNEAQLDKSGLPSDRFFAERPEGSVSTLKIQRTQQEDSAVYLCASSLARTTRASNQPQHFGDGTRLSIL.

This clonotype was recorded at least ten times. V usage is TRBV7-2 and J usage is TRBJ1-6, with D uncertain. Germline CDR1 SGHTA, CDR2 FQGNSA. The V and J ends lost 1 base and 10 bases respectively, with 14 bases between them. This CDR3 has 15 residues. CDR3 nucleotide sequence: TGTGCCAGCAGCTTAGTCGGAGAATCGAGATCACCCCTCCACTTT. Translating it yields CASSLVGESRSPLHF.

This clonotype was recorded at least ten times. The rearrangement joins TRBV11-3 to TRBJ2-7; TRBD2 matches 8 bases. This CDR3 spans 15 amino acids. Germline CDR1 SGHNT, CDR2 YENEEA. The junction had 8 bases not matched to a gene; V was cut back by 5 bases and J by 2 bases. The CDR3 is CASSANSGDAYEQYF. The CDR3 DNA is TGTGCCAGCAGCGCCAATAGCGGGGATGCCTACGAGCAGTACTTC. Full variable domain (outside the CDR3, taken from reference TRBV11-3 and TRBJ2-7): EAGVVQSPRYKIIEKKQPVAFWCNPISGHNTLYWYLQNLGQGPELLIRYENEEAVDDSQLPKDRFSAERLKGVDSTLKIQPAELGDSAVYLCASSANSGDAYEQYFGPGTRLTVT.

The chain has TRBV20-1 and TRBJ2-7; 7 nucleotides agree with TRBD1. Germline V gene data show CDR1 as DFQATT and CDR2 as SNEGSKA (reference sequence). V lost 5 bases, J lost 4 bases, and 8 bases stayed unmatched. The CDR3 loop spans 13 amino acids. The CDR3, as DNA: TGCAGTGCTTTCCGGGACAGCGGATACGAGCAGTACTTC. Protein: CSAFRDSGYEQYF.

This clonotype was picked up many times. The J gene is TRBJ2-1, the V gene TRBV6-2 or TRBV6-3; 10 bases line up with TRBD2. J lost 6 bases, V lost 6 bases, and 8 bases had no gene match. CDR3 length: 15 residues. Germline V gene sequence: CDR1 MNHEY, CDR2 SVGEGT. The CDR3 coding sequence is TGTGCCAGCAGCCCAGGGCCTAGCGGGAGCAATGAGCAGTTCTTC. It translates to CASSPGPSGSNEQFF.

This clonotype was seen a few times. The gene calls are TRBV18 and TRBJ2-7, with D perhaps TRBD1 (6 bases). This CDR3 is 17 amino acids long. Germline CDR1 is KGHSH and CDR2 is LQKENI. Between the trimmed V and J ends, which lost 2 bases and 2 bases, there was a span of 19 bases. This CDR3 reads CASSPVAGANVAYEQYF. The CDR3 DNA sequence: TGTGCCAGCTCACCAGTAGCAGGGGCTAATGTGGCCTACGAGCAGTACTTC.

This clonotype was seen ten or more times. The chain joins TRBV6-1 to TRBJ1-2; D not certain. V shed 5 bases and J shed 4 bases, with 11 bases lying between them. This CDR3 comprises 13 residues. Germline CDR1 is MNHNS and CDR2 is SASEGT. The CDR3 is CASSSSLTYGYTF. The CDR3 DNA sequence: TGTGCCAGCAGTTCTAGCCTAACCTATGGCTACACCTTC.